Listed below are T cell receptor beta chains from one sample, sequenced in a study of T cells after yellow fever vaccination. TCRdb independently ran MiXCR on the 5' RACE reads; one entry per CDR3 protein. The sample carries about 350,000 distinct CDR3 sequences, approximately 8% recorded once. The specimen comprised PBMCs, sampled approximately 40 days after the first yellow fever vaccination. These receptors came from a man younger than 35 who received the YFV17D yellow fever vaccine. Each CDR3 is given with its conserved first and last residue. The D gene is left open where the match is weak. Clone size is shown for a subset of rows, as once, few, many or a class of expanded clone.

v_call: TRBV7-9
j_call: TRBJ2-5
d_call: TRBD1
clone_size: .
cdr3_aa: CASTNRGETQYF
cdr3_nt: TGTGCCAGCACAAACAGGGGAGAGACCCAGTACTTC

v_call: TRBV7-8
j_call: TRBJ2-3
d_call: .
clone_size: .
cdr3_aa: CASSWERSGGASYDTQYF
cdr3_nt: TGTGCCAGCAGCTGGGAACGGTCCGGGGGCGCTTCTTACGATACGCAGTATTTT

v_call: TRBV7-2
j_call: TRBJ1-5
d_call: .
clone_size: few
cdr3_aa: CASSFRGNNQPQHF
cdr3_nt: TGTGCCAGCAGCTTCAGGGGAAACAATCAGCCCCAGCATTTT

v_call: TRBV24-1
j_call: TRBJ1-2
d_call: .
clone_size: .
cdr3_aa: CATDPDPGQIYGYTF
cdr3_nt: TGTGCCACCGACCCTGACCCAGGACAGATTTATGGCTACACCTTC

v_call: TRBV6-5
j_call: TRBJ2-7
d_call: TRBD2
clone_size: .
cdr3_aa: CASSYSTRLAGTEYF
cdr3_nt: TGTGCCAGCAGTTACTCGACGAGACTAGCGGGGACGGAGTACTTC

v_call: TRBV12-3/TRBV12-4
j_call: TRBJ2-1
d_call: TRBD1
clone_size: .
cdr3_aa: CASILQTGAYNEQFF
cdr3_nt: TGTGCCAGCATCCTTCAGACAGGGGCCTACAATGAGCAGTTCTTC

v_call: TRBV20-1
j_call: TRBJ2-5
d_call: TRBD2
clone_size: .
cdr3_aa: CSARDVPSGDETQYF
cdr3_nt: TGCAGTGCTAGAGATGTCCCTAGCGGGGACGAGACCCAGTACTTC

v_call: TRBV6-5
j_call: TRBJ1-5
d_call: .
clone_size: few
cdr3_aa: CASSTSRDQPQHF
cdr3_nt: TGTGCCAGCAGTACCTCGAGAGATCAGCCCCAGCATTTT

v_call: TRBV7-2
j_call: TRBJ2-7
d_call: .
clone_size: many
cdr3_aa: CASSFSRYEQYF
cdr3_nt: TGTGCCAGCAGCTTCTCCAGGTACGAGCAGTACTTC

v_call: TRBV20-1
j_call: TRBJ1-5
d_call: .
clone_size: few
cdr3_aa: CSAIPGNQPQHF
cdr3_nt: TGCAGTGCTATACCAGGCAATCAGCCCCAGCATTTT

v_call: TRBV20-1
j_call: TRBJ2-1
d_call: TRBD2
clone_size: .
cdr3_aa: CSAGASGANEQFF
cdr3_nt: TGCAGTGCTGGGGCAAGCGGGGCTAATGAGCAGTTCTTC

v_call: TRBV11-2
j_call: TRBJ2-1
d_call: TRBD2
clone_size: .
cdr3_aa: CASSLSILGTSGYNEQFF
cdr3_nt: TGTGCCAGCAGCTTATCCATCCTCGGGACTAGCGGCTACAATGAGCAGTTCTTC

v_call: TRBV5-1
j_call: TRBJ2-7
d_call: .
clone_size: few
cdr3_aa: CASGATTSYEQYF
cdr3_nt: TGCGCCAGCGGGGCTACAACTTCCTACGAGCAGTACTTC

v_call: TRBV20-1
j_call: TRBJ1-2
d_call: .
clone_size: few
cdr3_aa: CSARWGDYGYTF
cdr3_nt: TGCAGTGCTAGATGGGGCGACTATGGCTACACCTTC

v_call: TRBV5-1
j_call: TRBJ1-4
d_call: TRBD1
clone_size: few
cdr3_aa: CASSPEGGQGRILEKLFF
cdr3_nt: TGCGCCAGCAGCCCCGAGGGGGGACAGGGGAGAATTTTGGAAAAACTGTTTTTT

v_call: TRBV2
j_call: TRBJ2-3
d_call: .
clone_size: .
cdr3_aa: CASSEGIDTQYF
cdr3_nt: TGTGCCAGCAGTGAAGGCATAGATACGCAGTATTTT

v_call: TRBV7-3
j_call: TRBJ2-2
d_call: .
clone_size: many
cdr3_aa: CASSLMSGELFF
cdr3_nt: TGTGCCAGCAGCTTAATGTCCGGGGAGCTGTTTTTT

v_call: TRBV5-6
j_call: TRBJ2-5
d_call: .
clone_size: .
cdr3_aa: CASSLIVMETQYF
cdr3_nt: TGTGCCAGCAGCTTGATTGTAATGGAGACCCAGTACTTC

v_call: TRBV12-3/TRBV12-4
j_call: TRBJ1-6
d_call: TRBD1
clone_size: .
cdr3_aa: CASRSTGAPNSPLHF
cdr3_nt: TGTGCCAGCAGATCCACAGGGGCCCCCAATTCACCCCTCCACTTT

v_call: TRBV7-2
j_call: TRBJ2-5
d_call: .
clone_size: few
cdr3_aa: CASSVRVDQYF
cdr3_nt: TGTGCCAGCAGCGTTAGGGTCGACCAGTACTTC

v_call: TRBV11-2
j_call: TRBJ2-7
d_call: .
clone_size: many
cdr3_aa: CASSLDADYEQYF
cdr3_nt: TGTGCCAGCAGCTTAGATGCGGACTACGAGCAGTACTTC

v_call: TRBV6-1
j_call: TRBJ1-2
d_call: .
clone_size: few
cdr3_aa: CASSPPEQASYGYTF
cdr3_nt: TGTGCCAGCAGCCCACCCGAACAGGCCTCCTATGGCTACACCTTC

v_call: TRBV9
j_call: TRBJ2-1
d_call: .
clone_size: many
cdr3_aa: CASSFGSSLFSYNEQFF
cdr3_nt: TGTGCCAGCAGCTTCGGGTCTTCCCTCTTTTCCTACAATGAGCAGTTCTTC

v_call: TRBV4-2
j_call: TRBJ2-1
d_call: TRBD2
clone_size: few
cdr3_aa: CASSQDLAGGRNEQFF
cdr3_nt: TGTGCCAGCAGCCAAGATCTAGCGGGGGGGCGCAATGAGCAGTTCTTC

v_call: TRBV4-3
j_call: TRBJ1-1
d_call: TRBD1
clone_size: few
cdr3_aa: CASSQVAGGWTEAFF
cdr3_nt: TGCGCCAGCAGCCAAGTCGCAGGGGGATGGACTGAAGCTTTCTTT

v_call: TRBV2
j_call: TRBJ2-1
d_call: .
clone_size: .
cdr3_aa: CASSEALPRKGYNEQFF
cdr3_nt: TGTGCCAGCAGTGAAGCGCTTCCCAGGAAAGGCTACAATGAGCAGTTCTTC

v_call: TRBV14
j_call: TRBJ1-2
d_call: TRBD1
clone_size: .
cdr3_aa: CASSRDRGLTDYGYTF
cdr3_nt: TGTGCCAGCAGCCGGGACAGGGGGCTTACGGACTATGGCTACACCTTC

v_call: TRBV10-3
j_call: TRBJ2-3
d_call: .
clone_size: .
cdr3_aa: CAISDPGASTGTQYF
cdr3_nt: TGTGCCATCAGTGATCCGGGGGCTAGCACAGGTACGCAGTATTTT

v_call: TRBV10-3
j_call: TRBJ2-6
d_call: .
clone_size: .
cdr3_aa: CAISEPGIGANVLTF
cdr3_nt: TGTGCCATCAGTGAGCCAGGGATAGGGGCCAACGTCCTGACTTTC

v_call: TRBV15
j_call: TRBJ1-3
d_call: .
clone_size: few
cdr3_aa: CATSSQPGNTIYF
cdr3_nt: TGTGCCACCTCAAGCCAGCCTGGAAACACCATATATTTT

v_call: TRBV5-4
j_call: TRBJ2-5
d_call: .
clone_size: .
cdr3_aa: CASSLLGAGFGETQYF
cdr3_nt: TGTGCCAGCAGCTTACTGGGGGCAGGGTTCGGAGAGACCCAGTACTTC

v_call: TRBV6-2/TRBV6-3
j_call: TRBJ2-1
d_call: .
clone_size: few
cdr3_aa: CASTFHTAREQFF
cdr3_nt: TGTGCCAGCACCTTTCACACCGCCCGTGAGCAGTTCTTC

v_call: TRBV18
j_call: TRBJ2-7
d_call: .
clone_size: few
cdr3_aa: CASSRGRYEQYF
cdr3_nt: TGTGCCAGCTCAAGGGGACGCTACGAGCAGTACTTC

v_call: TRBV12-3/TRBV12-4
j_call: TRBJ1-2
d_call: TRBD1
clone_size: .
cdr3_aa: CASSLTGTGSGGYTF
cdr3_nt: TGTGCCAGCAGTCTCACCGGGACAGGGAGTGGTGGCTACACCTTC

v_call: TRBV18
j_call: TRBJ1-4
d_call: .
clone_size: few
cdr3_aa: CASSPDLGPGEKLFF
cdr3_nt: TGTGCCAGCTCACCAGATCTGGGGCCGGGAGAAAAACTGTTTTTT

v_call: TRBV12-3/TRBV12-4
j_call: TRBJ2-1
d_call: .
clone_size: few
cdr3_aa: CASRSFSEQFF
cdr3_nt: TGTGCCAGCAGATCATTCAGTGAGCAGTTCTTC

v_call: TRBV5-5
j_call: TRBJ2-5
d_call: TRBD2
clone_size: .
cdr3_aa: CASSSRLAGTGETQYF
cdr3_nt: TGTGCCAGCAGCTCCCGACTAGCCGGAACGGGAGAGACCCAGTACTTC

v_call: TRBV12-3/TRBV12-4
j_call: TRBJ1-2
d_call: .
clone_size: .
cdr3_aa: CASSPGAAWDYGYTF
cdr3_nt: TGTGCCAGCAGTCCAGGGGCAGCATGGGACTATGGCTACACCTTC

v_call: TRBV6-5
j_call: TRBJ1-6
d_call: .
clone_size: .
cdr3_aa: CASTPTGPSSPLHF
cdr3_nt: TGTGCCAGCACTCCGACAGGTCCCAGTTCACCCCTCCACTTT

v_call: TRBV7-8
j_call: TRBJ1-5
d_call: .
clone_size: .
cdr3_aa: CASSFAVRWGYGNQPQHF
cdr3_nt: TGTGCCAGCAGCTTTGCCGTTCGATGGGGTTACGGCAATCAGCCCCAGCATTTT

v_call: TRBV12-3/TRBV12-4
j_call: TRBJ2-2
d_call: TRBD1
clone_size: .
cdr3_aa: CASSDRGGSTGELFF
cdr3_nt: TGTGCCAGCAGTGACAGGGGCGGAAGCACCGGGGAGCTGTTTTTT

v_call: TRBV7-3
j_call: TRBJ1-5
d_call: .
clone_size: few
cdr3_aa: CASSLTSDQPQHF
cdr3_nt: TGTGCCAGCAGCTTAACCTCAGATCAGCCCCAGCATTTT

v_call: TRBV27
j_call: TRBJ2-7
d_call: TRBD1
clone_size: .
cdr3_aa: CASSLLFLQGTEQYF
cdr3_nt: TGTGCCAGCAGTTTATTATTCCTACAGGGGACCGAGCAGTACTTC